These T cell receptor beta chains were read from a single sample in a study of blood T cell repertoires in COVID-19. TCRdb's table, derived via immunoSEQ multiplex PCR, lists solely in-frame clones and lacks some. The profile shows 150,000 to 190,000 clones, about 85% of them singletons. Source material: peripheral blood. The receptors originated from a woman in her fifties or sixties with COVID-19, enrolled during active disease. Each CDR3 is given without its conserved first and last residue. Size values are once, few and many counts, or a class for expanded clones, and some rows have none.

clone size | V gene | CDR3 protein
. | TRBV6-5 | ASSFPTGEQF
. | TRBV29-1 | SVGPSGDLGEQF
. | TRBV7-8 | ASSFREGSNEQF
. | TRBV25-1 | ASSPGGRVIREQF
once | TRBV6-1 | ASSEGGYGYT
. | TRBV3-1/TRBV3-2 | ASSHSTSTSYGYT
. | TRBV3-1/TRBV3-2 | ASSRGPAGGTDTQY
few | TRBV7-2 | ASSAYTGAGIYGYT
. | TRBV7-9 | ASSGGSLGTEAF
. | TRBV19 | ASRDRGGETQY
. | TRBV5-1 | ASSGLQGLGTGELF
. | TRBV13 | ASSVIGGSSPLH
. | TRBV27 | ASSPLQGAHQPQH
. | TRBV7-2 | ASSRRDRMEGYT
. | TRBV5-4 | ASSFVTTNSPLH
. | TRBV12-5 | ASGLETEWRKLF
. | TRBV7-8 | ASSLVSRAINQPQH
. | TRBV28 | ASSPVGGWTEAF
. | TRBV5-1 | ASSSQTSDIQY
. | TRBV27 | ASNGQGLSSYNEQF
. | TRBV6-2/TRBV6-3 | ASTPRGRLEKLF
. | TRBV6-6 | ASRSARQGQGYGYT
. | TRBV18 | ASSRPGTGGSQPQH
. | TRBV19 | ASRSSTDTQY
. | TRBV2 | ASSPLGGAGTGELF
. | TRBV7-2 | ASSLGQLNTEAF
. | TRBV19 | ATRTSMNTEAF